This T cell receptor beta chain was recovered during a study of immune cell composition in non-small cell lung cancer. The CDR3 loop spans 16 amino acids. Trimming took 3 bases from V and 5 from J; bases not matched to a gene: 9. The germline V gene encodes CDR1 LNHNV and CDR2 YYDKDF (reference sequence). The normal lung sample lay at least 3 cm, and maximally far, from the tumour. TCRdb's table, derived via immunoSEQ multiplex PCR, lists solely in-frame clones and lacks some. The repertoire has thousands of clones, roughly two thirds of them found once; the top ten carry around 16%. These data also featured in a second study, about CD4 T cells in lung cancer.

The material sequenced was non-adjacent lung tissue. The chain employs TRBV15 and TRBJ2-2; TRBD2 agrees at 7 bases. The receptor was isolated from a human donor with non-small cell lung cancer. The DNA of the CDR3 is TGTGCCACCAGCAGGTCCCGGGGACTAAGAACCGGGGAGCTGTTTTTT. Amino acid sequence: CATSRSRGLRTGELFF.